This TCR beta chain was identified in a study of post-analysis software for immune sequencing data. Whole-study findings and limits: TRBV5-6, TRBV5-1 and TRBV20-1 were among a few TRBV segments more frequent in patients than controls.

The TCR beta cDNA libraries contained unique molecular identifiers. One entry per CDR3 protein, called by TCRdb with MiXCR from the PCR reads. The sample shows hundreds of thousands of distinct CDR3 sequences, about 32% of them seen only once. The V gene's germline CDR1 is SGHRS and CDR2 YFSETQ. CDR3 length equals 16 residues. The trim removed 4 bases at V and 3 bases at J, leaving 7 bases unmatched. As regards this clonotype: Antigen specificity is unknown.

Sequenced: blood. V usage is TRBV5-1 and J usage is TRBJ2-7; 13 bases agree with TRBD2. The source is a girl aged 10-17 years with multiple sclerosis. The CDR3 DNA reads TGCGCCAGCAGCCCAATACTAGCGGGAGGGGTCTACGAGCAGTACTTC. Translation gives CASSPILAGGVYEQYF.